The 23 T cell receptor beta chains listed next were all sequenced from one sample in a study of spatial heterogeneity in lung cancer. From the 5' RACE reads, TCRdb called clonotypes with MiXCR, one entry per CDR3 protein. The table lists about 22,000 distinct CDR3 sequences, 3.5% to 5% of them singletons. Time point meaning: sample taken at primary tumor resection. Whole RNA was taken from tumor, nontumor lung or frozen PBMC; it was then sequenced unsorted. This specimen consisted of PBMCs, obtained at surgery. These receptors all come from a male donor with early-stage non-small cell lung cancer.

In its sample, this clonotype was seen many times. V is TRBV15 and J is TRBJ1-1; D is possibly TRBD1 (6 bases). V lost 1 base to trimming and J lost 4 bases, with 13 bases between them. CDR1 and CDR2 from the germline V gene are LNHNV and YYDKDF (reference sequence). The CDR3 length is 15 residues. CDR3 bases: TGTGCCACCAGCAGAGGTGCAGGGGTTGCCACTGAAGCTTTCTTT. Translated, it gives CATSRGAGVATEAFF.

This clonotype was seen a handful of times. J is TRBJ1-5 and V is TRBV2, with D perhaps matching TRBD1 (5 bases). CDR3 length equals 15 residues. V was clipped by 6 bases and J by 3 bases, with 15 bases between them. Germline CDR1 and CDR2: SNHLY and FYNNEI. The CDR3 region is CASRAGRHHNQPQHF. The CDR3 nucleotides read TGTGCCAGCAGAGCGGGACGCCACCACAATCAGCCCCAGCATTTT.

In its sample, this clonotype was seen many times. The rearrangement links TRBV4-2 to TRBJ2-2, with no clear D. Germline loops: CDR1 LGHNA, CDR2 YNFKEQ. V lost 1 base, J lost 3 bases, and 12 bases lay in between. The CDR3 loop spans 16 amino acids. The CDR3 region has the DNA TGTGCCAGCAGCCAAGTTAGTAGGAAGGACACCGGGGAGCTGTTTTTT. Its protein product is CASSQVSRKDTGELFF.

This clonotype counts as medium-sized. The rearrangement uses TRBV7-2 and TRBJ2-1; the D is unclear. CDR1 is SGHTA, CDR2 FQGNSA, per germline. The V end lost 0 bases, the J end lost 8 bases, and 8 bases lay between the germline ends. The CDR3 is 13 residues long. The CDR3 here is CASSLALFDEQFF. The CDR3 bases are TGTGCCAGCAGCTTAGCGCTCTTCGATGAGCAGTTCTTC. Together with reference TRBV7-2 and TRBJ2-1, the CDR3 gives the full variable domain: GAGVSQSPSNKVTEKGKDVELRCDPISGHTALYWYRQSLGQGLEFLIYFQGNSAPDKSGLPSDRFSAERTGGSVSTLTIQRTQQEDSAVYLCASSLALFDEQFFGPGTRLTVL.

The table lists this clonotype with many counts. V usage is TRBV6-5 and J usage is TRBJ2-1; 9 bases map to TRBD2. The V gene end was trimmed by 4 bases and the J gene end by 0 bases; junction bases not matched to a gene: 4. The V gene's germline CDR1 is MNHEY and CDR2 SVGAGI. CDR3 length: 16 residues. DNA of the CDR3: TGTGCCAGCAGTTCGCTAGCGGGAACCTCCTACAATGAGCAGTTCTTC. As protein: CASSSLAGTSYNEQFF.

In this sample, this clonotype is medium-sized. The rearrangement uses TRBV7-2 and TRBJ2-2; D is possibly TRBD2 (6 bases). The germline V gene has CDR1 SGHTA and CDR2 FQGNSA. CDR3 length: 13 residues. Trimming left V 2 bases short and J 5 bases short, with 6 bases between. CDR3 residues: CASSLSGTGELFF. CDR3 nucleotide sequence: TGTGCCAGCAGCTTAAGCGGGACCGGGGAGCTGTTTTTT.

In its sample, this clonotype was seen many times. The V gene is TRBV28, the J gene TRBJ1-2; 8 nucleotides align to TRBD1. Losses at the gene ends were 6 bases for V and 0 bases for J; bases not matched to a gene: 6. There are 15 residues in the CDR3. Looked up from germline, CDR1 is MDHEN and CDR2 is SYDVKM. The CDR3 protein is CASSLQTGANYGYTF. Here the CDR3 DNA reads TGTGCCAGCAGCCTACAGACAGGGGCTAACTATGGCTACACCTTC.

J is TRBJ2-7 and V is TRBV11-2, with D possibly matching TRBD2 (5 bases). The germline V and J ends were trimmed by 1 base and 1 base, with 8 bases remaining between them. The CDR3 extends over 14 amino acids. Germline-derived CDR1 and CDR2 are SGHAT and FQNNGV. The CDR3 DNA sequence: TGTGCCAGCAGCTTAGTTCCGGGATCCTACGAGCAGTACTTC. This encodes CASSLVPGSYEQYF.

This clonotype was seen many times. The genes are TRBV20-1 and TRBJ2-5; 7 bases agree with TRBD2. V trimming: 3 bases; J trimming: 2 bases; junction bases outside the gene matches: 9. This CDR3 spans 15 amino acids. The germline gives CDR1 DFQATT, CDR2 SNEGSKA (reference sequence). The CDR3 DNA reads TGCAGTGCTAGCAAACCGGGACTACAACAAGAGACCCAGTACTTC. Translating gives CSASKPGLQQETQYF.

This clonotype has at least ten counts. The rearrangement uses TRBV6-1 and TRBJ2-3, with D possibly TRBD2 on 5 matching bases. V shed 2 bases and J shed 1 base, with 16 bases lying between them. This CDR3 spans 17 amino acids. CDR1 and CDR2 (germline): MNHNS, SASEGT. CDR3: CASSEWNTPGGTDTQYF. The CDR3 DNA is TGTGCCAGCAGTGAATGGAACACCCCCGGGGGCACAGATACGCAGTATTTT.

This clonotype occurred many times. V and J are TRBV18 and TRBJ2-5, with D uncertain. The germline CDR1 and CDR2 sequences are KGHSH and LQKENI. CDR3 length equals 14 residues. V gave up 3 bases and J gave up 1 base, with 9 bases separating them. The CDR3 DNA follows: TGTGCCAGCTCACCGAGTCATTCCCAAGAGACCCAGTACTTC. Protein sequence: CASSPSHSQETQYF.

This clonotype has a count of ten or more. This chain uses TRBV24-1 with TRBJ2-6; no definite D call. Germline V gene data show CDR1 as KGHDR and CDR2 as SFDVKD. V lost 5 bases and J lost 0, with 4 bases in between. The CDR3 consists of 14 residues. The CDR3 loop reads CATSGPSGANVLTF. As DNA, the CDR3 is TGTGCCACCAGTGGGCCCTCTGGGGCCAACGTCCTGACTTTC.

The genes are TRBV20-1 and TRBJ1-4, with TRBD1 identical over 11 bases. CDR3 length: 16 residues. The germline V gene has CDR1 DFQATT and CDR2 SNEGSKA (reference sequence). The V and J ends lost 2 bases and 7 bases, in that order; junction bases with no gene match: 9. CDR3 amino acids: CSARRGQGVRSEKLFF. The CDR3 region has the DNA TGCAGTGCTAGAAGGGGACAGGGGGTTCGAAGTGAAAAACTGTTTTTT.

The V call is TRBV11-2, the J call TRBJ1-1, with D unresolved. The germline gives CDR1 SGHAT, CDR2 FQNNGV. The ends were cut back, 5 bases at V and 1 base at J, with 17 bases in the middle. The CDR3 is made up of 16 amino acids. The DNA for the CDR3 is TGTGCCAGCAGCCCCGAAAGGCTGATTCCGAACACTGAAGCTTTCTTT. This sequence encodes CASSPERLIPNTEAFF.

This clonotype came up many times. This chain links TRBV11-2 with TRBJ2-7, with TRBD2 matching 11 bases. Per the germline V gene, CDR1 is SGHAT and CDR2 is FQNNGV. The junction had 8 bases not matched to a gene; V was cut back by 5 bases and J by 5 bases. The CDR3 contains 15 residues. CDR3 DNA sequence: TGTGCCAGCAGCAGTAGCGGGAGGGAAGGGAACGAGCAGTACTTC. This codes for CASSSSGREGNEQYF.

By sample share, this clonotype is medium-sized. The V and J genes are TRBV29-1 and TRBJ2-3; 8 nucleotides match TRBD2. The CDR3 has 15 amino acids. Germline V lookup: CDR1 SQVTM, CDR2 ANQGSEA. V shed 1 base and J 8 bases; nucleotides not matched to a gene: 11. The CDR3 DNA follows: TGCAGCGTTGAAGGGACACCAACTAGCGGTACTACGCAGTATTTT. Its translation: CSVEGTPTSGTTQYF.

This clonotype has at least ten counts. The chain couples TRBV7-6 to TRBJ1-5; weak D call: TRBD1 (6 bases). This CDR3 contains 14 residues. Deletions cut 2 bases from V and 5 bases from J, with 10 bases between. Germline V lookup: CDR1 SGHVS, CDR2 FNYEAQ. CDR3: CASSLWAGDQPQHF. In DNA form, the CDR3 reads TGTGCCAGCAGCTTATGGGCAGGGGATCAGCCCCAGCATTTT.

In this sample, this clonotype turned up many times. V and J are TRBV24-1 and TRBJ1-5, with D maybe TRBD1 (6 bases). The CDR3 is 14 residues long. The germline V gene has CDR1 KGHDR and CDR2 SFDVKD. V lost 3 bases to trimming and J lost 3 bases, with 8 bases between them. CDR3 in amino acids: CATSDTGSNQPQHF. CDR3 in DNA: TGTGCCACCAGTGATACAGGGTCCAATCAGCCCCAGCATTTT.

This clonotype was detected many times. The V call is TRBV7-8, the J call TRBJ2-7; tentatively, D is TRBD1 (5 bases). The germline CDR1 and CDR2 sequences are SGHVS and FQNEAQ. Trimming cost V 2 bases and J 6 bases, with 17 bases left between them. CDR3 length: 15 residues. In DNA form, the CDR3 reads TGTGCCAGCAGCTTACGGCCAGGGTTTTTGCGCGAGCAGTACTTC. Protein sequence: CASSLRPGFLREQYF.

This clonotype was counted at least ten times. V and J are TRBV6-5 and TRBJ2-3, with TRBD2 matching 10 bases. J was trimmed by 3 bases and V by 7 bases; bases with no gene match: 10. Germline V gene data show CDR1 as MNHEY and CDR2 as SVGAGI. This CDR3 contains 16 residues. CDR3 amino acids: CASTPLAGEGTDTQYF. The DNA for the CDR3 is TGTGCCAGCACTCCCCTAGCGGGGGAAGGAACAGATACGCAGTATTTT.

The sample holds many counts of this clonotype. The chain combines TRBV3-1 with TRBJ1-3; D unresolved. V was pared by 0 bases and J by 4 bases, with 7 bases between. Germline V gene lookup returns CDR1 LGHDT and CDR2 YNNKEL (reference sequence). The CDR3 covers 14 residues. The CDR3 sequence is CASSQEQAGNTIYF. The CDR3 nucleotides read TGTGCCAGCAGCCAAGAGCAAGCCGGAAACACCATATATTTT.

V usage is TRBV6-6 and J usage is TRBJ2-7; D gene unclear. V was clipped by 2 bases and J by 3 bases, with 11 bases between them. This CDR3 has 14 residues. CDR1 and CDR2 (germline): MNHNY, SVGAGI (reference sequence). CDR3 in amino acids: CASSYENRYYEQYF. The CDR3 DNA reads TGTGCCAGCAGTTACGAAAACAGATACTACGAGCAGTACTTC.

This clonotype appeared many times. This chain joins TRBV7-2 and TRBJ2-7; 7 bases fit TRBD2. Losses at the gene ends were 5 bases for V and 3 bases for J; bases not matched to a gene: 7. This CDR3 has 14 residues. Germline V gene data show CDR1 as SGHTA and CDR2 as FQGNSA. The CDR3 DNA follows: TGTGCCAGCAGCCTGGGGGGGAGTCTCTACGAGCAGTACTTC. Its translation is CASSLGGSLYEQYF.